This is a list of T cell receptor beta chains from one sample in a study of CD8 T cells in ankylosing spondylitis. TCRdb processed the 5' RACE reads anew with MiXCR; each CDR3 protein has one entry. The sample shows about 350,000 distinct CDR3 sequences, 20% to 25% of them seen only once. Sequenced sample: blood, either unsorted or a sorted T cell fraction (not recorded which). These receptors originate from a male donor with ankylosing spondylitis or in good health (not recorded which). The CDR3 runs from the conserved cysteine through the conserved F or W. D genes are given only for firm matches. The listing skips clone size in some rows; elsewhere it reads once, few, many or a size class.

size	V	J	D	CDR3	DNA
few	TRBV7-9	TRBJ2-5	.	CASSLWSQETQYF	TGTGCCAGCAGCTTATGGAGCCAAGAGACCCAGTACTTC
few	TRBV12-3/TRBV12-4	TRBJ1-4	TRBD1	CASSFTGGVEKLFF	TGTGCCAGCAGTTTCACAGGGGGCGTCGAAAAACTGTTTTTT
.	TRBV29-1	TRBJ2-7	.	CSGIQGGGYEQYF	TGCAGCGGCATACAGGGTGGGGGCTACGAGCAGTACTTC
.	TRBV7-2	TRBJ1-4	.	CASRPGLNEKLFF	TGTGCCAGCAGACCCGGACTGAATGAAAAACTGTTTTTT
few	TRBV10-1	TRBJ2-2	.	CASSEIDGELFF	TGCGCCAGCAGTGAGATCGACGGGGAGCTGTTTTTT
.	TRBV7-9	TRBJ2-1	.	CASSPKTERTYNEQFF	TGTGCCAGCAGCCCGAAGACAGAGCGAACCTACAATGAGCAGTTCTTC
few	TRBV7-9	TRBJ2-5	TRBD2	CASSLGGHGQETQYF	TGTGCCAGCAGCTTGGGAGGGCATGGGCAAGAGACCCAGTACTTC
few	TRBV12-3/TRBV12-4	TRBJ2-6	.	CASSATTVRANVLTF	TGTGCCAGCAGTGCCACAACCGTAAGGGCCAACGTCCTGACTTTC
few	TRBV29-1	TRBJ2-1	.	CSVEAGGESSYNEQFF	TGCAGCGTTGAAGCTGGGGGAGAGAGCTCCTACAATGAGCAGTTCTTC
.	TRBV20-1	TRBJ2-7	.	CSAREDLSYEWQYF	TGCAGTGCTAGAGAGGACCTCTCCTACGAGTGGCAGTACTTC
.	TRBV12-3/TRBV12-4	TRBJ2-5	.	CASSLEDPGTQYF	TGTGCCAGCAGTTTAGAGGACCCAGGGACCCAGTACTTC
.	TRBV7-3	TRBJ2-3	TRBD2	CASSPRTSGGWTDTQYF	TGTGCCAGCAGCCCCAGGACTAGCGGGGGGTGGACAGATACGCAGTATTTT
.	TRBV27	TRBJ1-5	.	CASRAGGQPQHF	TGTGCCAGCAGGGCGGGAGGTCAGCCCCAGCATTTT
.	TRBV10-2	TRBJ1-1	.	CASSDYRDVNTEAFF	TGCGCCAGCAGTGATTACAGGGATGTGAACACTGAAGCTTTCTTT
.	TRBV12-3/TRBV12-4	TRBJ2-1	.	CASTHNEQFF	TGTGCCAGCACTCACAATGAGCAGTTCTTC
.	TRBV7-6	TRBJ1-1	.	CASSLSVSKIMNTEAFF	TGTGCCAGCAGCTTAAGTGTGAGCAAAATCATGAACACTGAAGCTTTCTTT
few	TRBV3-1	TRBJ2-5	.	CASSQVRQNQETQYF	TGTGCCAGCAGCCAAGTCCGACAGAACCAAGAGACCCAGTACTTC
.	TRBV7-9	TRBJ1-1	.	CASRGENTEAFF	TGTGCCAGCAGGGGGGAGAACACTGAAGCTTTCTTT
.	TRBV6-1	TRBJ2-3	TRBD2	CAGPQREDTSTDTQYF	TGTGCCGGACCTCAACGGGAGGACACTAGCACAGATACGCAGTATTTT
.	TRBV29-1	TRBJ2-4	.	CSATGDGQNLAKNIQYF	TGCAGCGCCACCGGGGACGGGCAAAACCTAGCCAAAAACATTCAGTACTTC
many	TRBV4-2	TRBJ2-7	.	CASSPAEPHEQYF	TGTGCCAGCAGCCCAGCGGAGCCCCACGAGCAGTACTTC
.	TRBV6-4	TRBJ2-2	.	CASSVDPTGELFF	TGTGCCAGCAGTGTAGACCCCACCGGGGAGCTGTTTTTT